This T cell receptor beta chain was documented in a study of neurological immune-mediated disorders. Many counts were recorded for this clonotype. CDR3 length: 12 residues. Germline CDR1 and CDR2: DFQATT and SNEGSKA (reference sequence). The ends were cut back, 5 bases at V and 10 bases at J, with 15 bases in the middle. A 10-nucleotide random UMI tagged transcripts in template-switch 5'RACE cDNA synthesis. In TCRdb, the 5' RACE reads were re-called with MiXCR into one record per CDR3 protein. The sample includes 25,000 to 30,000 distinct CDR3 sequences, about 6.2% of them seen just once. Where libraries were unsorted, they were derived from 2 million PBMCs stored at -80 degrees C.

This receptor was obtained from a woman aged 50 to 65 in good health. The chain has TRBV20-1 and TRBJ2-1; D not resolved. What was sequenced was PBMCs. The CDR3, as DNA: TGCAGTGCTCCGATCAGTTTGCGAGAGCAGTTCTTC. This codes for CSAPISLREQFF.